The 14 T cell receptor beta chains reported below all come from one sample, sequenced in a study of OX40 agonist ivuxolimab in advanced cancers. Clones were read by immunoSEQ multiplex PCR, and TCRdb kept only the in-frame ones, dropping some. The repertoire consists of more than 9,000 clones, with roughly two thirds occurring once and the leading ten covering approximately 10%. Sequenced here: CD4+ or CD8+ T cells sorted from blood, sampled in a trial of the OX40 agonist ivuxolimab. The source of these receptors is an adult with an advanced solid tumor such as melanoma, head and neck, liver or kidney cancer.

This clone is termed medium-sized (0.01 to 0.1%). The chain uses TRBV5-6 and TRBJ1-2; D possibly corresponds to TRBD1 (6 bases). Looked up from germline, CDR1 is SGHDT and CDR2 is YYEEEE. Trimming shortened V by 4 bases and J by 4 bases, and 11 bases separated the two germline ends. CDR3 length: 13 amino acids. CDR3 region: CASSRQDFYGYTF. CDR3 bases: TGTGCCAGCAGCCGACAGGACTTCTATGGCTACACCTTC.

The J gene is TRBJ2-5, the V gene TRBV9; 7 nucleotides match TRBD1. Germline CDR1 reads SGDLS; CDR2 reads YYNGEE. The CDR3 loop spans 16 amino acids. V shed 3 bases, J shed 2 bases, and the junction held 10 bases outside the gene matches. CDR3 in amino acids: CASSDPERDSQETQYF. In DNA form, the CDR3 reads TGTGCCAGCAGCGATCCGGAAAGGGACAGTCAAGAGACCCAGTACTTC.

The chain recombines TRBV6-4 with TRBJ2-7; no definite D call. V dropped 2 bases and J dropped 0 bases, with 5 bases sitting between them. Germline CDR1 and CDR2: MRHNA and SNTAGT. The CDR3 runs to 13 residues. This chain's CDR3 is CASSDGDSYEQYF. In DNA, the CDR3 is TGTGCCAGCAGTGACGGGGACTCCTACGAGCAGTACTTC.

This chain joins TRBV28 and TRBJ2-3; D not resolved. CDR1 MDHEN and CDR2 SYDVKM come from the germline V gene. Trimming pared 3 bases from V and 0 bases from J, leaving 13 bases between. The CDR3 consists of 16 residues. DNA of the CDR3: TGTGCCAGCAGTTTTTACCCCAGCCCAAGCACAGATACGCAGTATTTT. Translated: CASSFYPSPSTDTQYF.

The V and J genes are TRBV6-5 and TRBJ2-7; tentatively, D is TRBD1 (6 bases). Trimming left V 6 bases short and J 3 bases short, with 12 bases between. Germline V lookup: CDR1 MNHEY, CDR2 SVGAGI. This CDR3 has 13 amino acids. DNA of the CDR3: TGTGCCAGCAGCCCAGGGGCTAGCTACGAGCAGTACTTC. Protein sequence: CASSPGASYEQYF.

The table lists this clone with a count of one. CDR3 DNA: TGTGCCAGCAGCCGGGGGGGGCTCACCGGGGAGCTGTTTTTT. The encoded protein is CASSRGGLTGELFF. The V gene is TRBV7-9, the J gene TRBJ2-2; 8 nucleotides align to TRBD2. Germline assignment: CDR1 SEHNR and CDR2 FQNEAQ (reference sequence). The CDR3 covers 14 residues. V was clipped by 5 bases and J by 4 bases; unmatched bases: 3. Using reference TRBV7-9 and TRBJ2-2 for the parts outside the CDR3, the full variable domain is DTGVSQNPRHKITKRGQNVTFRCDPISEHNRLYWYRQTLGQGPEFLTYFQNEAQLEKSRLLSDRFSAERPKGSFSTLEIQRTEQGDSAMYLCASSRGGLTGELFFGEGSRLTVL.

There are a few counts of this clone. V usage is TRBV29-1 and J usage is TRBJ1-1, with D unresolved. This CDR3 spans 12 amino acids. Trimming took off 2 bases at V and 12 bases at J, with 16 bases between the two ends. Germline values: CDR1 SQVTM, CDR2 ANQGSEA. The CDR3 DNA is TGCAGCGTTGAACCCACCCCGAATGGGACTTTCTTT. Its translation is CSVEPTPNGTFF.

The chain couples TRBV19 to TRBJ2-5, with a tentative D call TRBD1 (6 bases). The end of the DNA aligns better with TRBJ2-7, so the J call may be wrong. CDR3 length: 15 residues. Germline-derived CDR1 and CDR2 are LNHDA and SQIVND (reference sequence). The CDR3 DNA reads as TGTGCCAGTAGTATAGCACAGGACAGCTCCTACGAGCAGTACTTC. Amino acid sequence: CASSIAQDSSYEQYF.

This chain uses TRBV28 with TRBJ2-1; D not certain. The length of the CDR3 is 13 residues. Trimming took off 1 base at V and 5 bases at J, with 6 bases between the two ends. The germline CDR1 and CDR2 sequences are MDHEN and SYDVKM. The CDR3 is CASSLFGDNEQFF. The CDR3 nucleotides are TGTGCCAGCAGTTTATTTGGGGACAATGAGCAGTTCTTC.

The chain combines TRBV6-5 with TRBJ2-3, with D tentatively TRBD1 or TRBD2 (5 bases each). The CDR3 loop spans 14 amino acids. The V gene lost 5 bases and the J gene lost 6 bases, with 15 bases spanning the gap. The germline gives CDR1 MNHEY, CDR2 SVGAGI. CDR3 nucleotides: TGTGCCAGCAGTGGGGACCTAGAGAGGGATACGCAGTATTTT. This encodes CASSGDLERDTQYF.

The sample holds a few counts of this clone. The V gene is TRBV9, the J gene TRBJ2-1, with D uncertain. Germline V CDR1 and CDR2: SGDLS, YYNGEE. Trimming cost V 0 bases and J 6 bases, with 13 bases left between them. This CDR3 has 15 residues. CDR3 nucleotide sequence: TGTGCCAGCAGCGTAGGTGGTGGAGAGAGCAATGAGCAGTTCTTC. Translated: CASSVGGGESNEQFF. The variable domain in full, completed from reference TRBV9 and TRBJ2-1, reads DSGVTQTPKHLITATGQRVTLRCSPRSGDLSVYWYQQSLDQGLQFLIQYYNGEERAKGNILERFSAQQFPDLHSELNLSSLELGDSALYFCASSVGGGESNEQFFGPGTRLTVL.

This clone was observed a handful of times. The genes are TRBV7-2 and TRBJ2-1; TRBD1 matches at 8 bases. V shed 5 bases, J shed 0 bases, and the junction held 6 bases outside the gene matches. Germline CDR1 reads SGHTA; CDR2 reads FQGNSA. The CDR3 has 16 residues. The DNA for the CDR3 is TGTGCCAGCAGCCAGAGCAGGGGGCCCTCCTACAATGAGCAGTTCTTC. It encodes CASSQSRGPSYNEQFF.

The gene calls are TRBV2 and TRBJ1-1; D is perhaps TRBD1 (5 bases). Trimming stripped 5 bases from V and 0 bases from J, with 13 bases between. Germline CDR1 reads SNHLY; CDR2 reads FYNNEI. This CDR3 has 15 residues. The DNA for the CDR3 is TGTGCCAGCAGTCTACGAGGGGCGATGAACACTGAAGCTTTCTTT. This codes for CASSLRGAMNTEAFF.

This rearrangement joins TRBV7-9 to TRBJ2-7, with 10 positions matching TRBD1. V gave up 3 bases and J gave up 2 bases; unmatched junction bases: 7. The germline V gene has CDR1 SEHNR and CDR2 FQNEAQ (reference sequence). This CDR3 is built from 16 residues. The CDR3 coding sequence is TGTGCCAGCAGCTTGGTATCCGGGACAGGGGCCTACGAGCAGTACTTC. Translation gives CASSLVSGTGAYEQYF.